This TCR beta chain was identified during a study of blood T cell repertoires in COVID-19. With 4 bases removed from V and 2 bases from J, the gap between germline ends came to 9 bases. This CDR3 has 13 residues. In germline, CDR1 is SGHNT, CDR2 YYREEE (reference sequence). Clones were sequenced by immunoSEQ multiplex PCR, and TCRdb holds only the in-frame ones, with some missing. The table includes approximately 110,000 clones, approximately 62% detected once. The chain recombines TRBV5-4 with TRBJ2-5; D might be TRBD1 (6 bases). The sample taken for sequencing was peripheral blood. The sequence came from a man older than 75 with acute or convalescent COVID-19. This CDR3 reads CASSGGQQETQYF. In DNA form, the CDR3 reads TGTGCCAGCAGCGGGGGACAACAAGAGACCCAGTACTTC.